This entry is about one TCR beta chain. Its antigen is still unknown. Those who donated were healthy bone marrow donors. Germline CDR1 is MGHRA and CDR2 is YSYEKL. The ends were cut back, 0 bases at V and 8 bases at J, with 2 bases in the middle. The CDR3 is 11 residues long. The data are from a study of cytomegalovirus exposure and HLA in healthy donors. Regarding the study as a whole: There were reportedly fewer N-insertions in an Asian-associated ancestry cluster than the approximately 670-donor mean, in a later analysis.

The PCR made use of 60 Vbeta and 13 Jbeta primers. Data came from immunoSEQ multiplex PCR; TCRdb stores just in-frame clones and leaves some out. The repertoire holds some 150,000 clones, 65% to 85% seen once, with 4.5% to 5.5% in the top ten. Material: PBMCs. The chain combines TRBV4-1 with TRBJ1-5; no firm D call. The clonotype was recovered from a woman aged 45-59 years in good health and CMV-seropositive. CDR3: CASSQDEPQHF. CDR3 sequence (DNA): TGCGCCAGCAGCCAAGACGAGCCCCAGCATTTT.